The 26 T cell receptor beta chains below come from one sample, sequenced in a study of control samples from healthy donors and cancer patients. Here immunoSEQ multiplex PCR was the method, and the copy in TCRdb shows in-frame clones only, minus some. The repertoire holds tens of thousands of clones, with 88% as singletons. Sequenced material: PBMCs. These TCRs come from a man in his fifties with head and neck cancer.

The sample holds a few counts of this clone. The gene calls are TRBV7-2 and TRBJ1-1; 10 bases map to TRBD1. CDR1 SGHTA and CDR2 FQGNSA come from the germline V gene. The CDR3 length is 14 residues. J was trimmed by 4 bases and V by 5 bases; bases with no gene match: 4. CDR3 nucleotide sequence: TGTGCCAGCAGCATCAGGACAGGGGGCACTGAAGCTTTCTTT. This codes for CASSIRTGGTEAFF.

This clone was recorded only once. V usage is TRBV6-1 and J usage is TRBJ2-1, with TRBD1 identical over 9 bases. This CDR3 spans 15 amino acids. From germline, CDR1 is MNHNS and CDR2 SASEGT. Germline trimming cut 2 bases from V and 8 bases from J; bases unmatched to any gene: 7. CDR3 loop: CASSEPTTGGDEQFF. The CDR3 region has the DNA TGTGCCAGCAGTGAACCCACGACAGGGGGGGATGAGCAGTTCTTC.

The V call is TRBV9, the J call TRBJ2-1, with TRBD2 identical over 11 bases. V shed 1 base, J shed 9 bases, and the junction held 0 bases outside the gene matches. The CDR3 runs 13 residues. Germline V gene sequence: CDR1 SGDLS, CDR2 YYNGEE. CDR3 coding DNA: TGTGCCAGCAGCGTACTAGCGGGGGGTGAGCAGTTCTTC. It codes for CASSVLAGGEQFF. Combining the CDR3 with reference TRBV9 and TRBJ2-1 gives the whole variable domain DSGVTQTPKHLITATGQRVTLRCSPRSGDLSVYWYQQSLDQGLQFLIQYYNGEERAKGNILERFSAQQFPDLHSELNLSSLELGDSALYFCASSVLAGGEQFFGPGTRLTVL.

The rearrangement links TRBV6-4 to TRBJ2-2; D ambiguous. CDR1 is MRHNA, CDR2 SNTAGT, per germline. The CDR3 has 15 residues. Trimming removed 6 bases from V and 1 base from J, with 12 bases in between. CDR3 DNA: TGTGCCAGCAGCCCCGAGCCCCTGAACACCGGGGAGCTGTTTTTT. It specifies CASSPEPLNTGELFF.

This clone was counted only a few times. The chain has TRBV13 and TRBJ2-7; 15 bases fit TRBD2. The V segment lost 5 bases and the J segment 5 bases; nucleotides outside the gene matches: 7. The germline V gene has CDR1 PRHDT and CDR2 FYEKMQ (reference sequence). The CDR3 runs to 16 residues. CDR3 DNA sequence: TGTGCCAGCAGCACGGGACTAGCGGGAGGAGGTAACGAGCAGTACTTC. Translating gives CASSTGLAGGGNEQYF.

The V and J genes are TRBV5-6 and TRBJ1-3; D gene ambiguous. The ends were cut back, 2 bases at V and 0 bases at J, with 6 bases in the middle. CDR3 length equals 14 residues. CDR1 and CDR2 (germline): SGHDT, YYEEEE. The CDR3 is CASSLLNSGNTIYF. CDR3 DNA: TGTGCCAGCAGCTTACTCAACTCTGGAAACACCATATATTTT.

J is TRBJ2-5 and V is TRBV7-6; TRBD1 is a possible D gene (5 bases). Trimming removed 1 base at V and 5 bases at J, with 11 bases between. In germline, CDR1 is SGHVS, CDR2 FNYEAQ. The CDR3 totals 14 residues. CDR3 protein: CASSLGGRLETQYF. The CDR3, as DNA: TGTGCCAGCAGCTTAGGGGGCAGGTTGGAGACCCAGTACTTC.

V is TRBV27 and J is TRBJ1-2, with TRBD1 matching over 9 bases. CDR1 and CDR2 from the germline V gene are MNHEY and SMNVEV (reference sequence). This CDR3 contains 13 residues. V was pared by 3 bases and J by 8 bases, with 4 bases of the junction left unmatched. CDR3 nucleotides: TGTGCCAGCAGTTTCCGGACAGGGGTCGGCTACACCTTC. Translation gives CASSFRTGVGYTF.

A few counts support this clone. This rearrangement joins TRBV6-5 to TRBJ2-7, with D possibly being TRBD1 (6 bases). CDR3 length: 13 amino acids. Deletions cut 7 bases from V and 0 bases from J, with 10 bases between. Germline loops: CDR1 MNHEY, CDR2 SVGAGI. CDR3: CASKIQGSYEQYF. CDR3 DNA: TGTGCCAGCAAAATACAGGGCTCCTACGAGCAGTACTTC.

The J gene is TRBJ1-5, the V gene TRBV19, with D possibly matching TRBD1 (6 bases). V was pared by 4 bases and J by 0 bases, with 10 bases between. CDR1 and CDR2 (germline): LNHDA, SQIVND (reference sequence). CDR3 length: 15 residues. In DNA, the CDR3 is TGTGCCAGTAGTACAGGGGATTATAGCAATCAGCCCCAGCATTTT. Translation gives CASSTGDYSNQPQHF.

CDR3 bases: TGTGCCAGCAGCCTGGAGAATGCGGAGACCCAGTACTTC. Translating gives CASSLENAETQYF. This chain joins TRBV5-5 and TRBJ2-5; D ambiguous. The CDR3 is made up of 13 amino acids. Per the germline V gene, CDR1 is SGHKS and CDR2 is YYEKEE (reference sequence). V lost 4 bases and J lost 5, with 12 bases in between.

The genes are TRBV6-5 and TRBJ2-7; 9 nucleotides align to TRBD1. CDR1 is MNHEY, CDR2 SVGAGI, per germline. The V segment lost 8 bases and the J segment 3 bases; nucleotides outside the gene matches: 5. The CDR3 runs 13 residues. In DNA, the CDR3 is TGTGCCAGCGGCCGGACAGGGGACTACGAGCAGTACTTC. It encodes CASGRTGDYEQYF.

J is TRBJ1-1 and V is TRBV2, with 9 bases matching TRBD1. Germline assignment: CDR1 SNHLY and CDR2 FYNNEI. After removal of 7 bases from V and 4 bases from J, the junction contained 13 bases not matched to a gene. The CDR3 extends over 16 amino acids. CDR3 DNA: TGTGCCAGCAACGAGAGGAGGGTGACAGGGGGCACTGAAGCTTTCTTT. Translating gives CASNERRVTGGTEAFF.

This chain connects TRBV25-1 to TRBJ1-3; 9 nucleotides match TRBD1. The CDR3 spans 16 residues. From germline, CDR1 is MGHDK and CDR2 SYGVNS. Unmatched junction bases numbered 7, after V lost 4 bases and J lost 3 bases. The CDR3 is CASSGGGTGLGNTIYF. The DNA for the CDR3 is TGTGCCAGCAGTGGGGGAGGGACAGGGCTTGGAAACACCATATATTTT.

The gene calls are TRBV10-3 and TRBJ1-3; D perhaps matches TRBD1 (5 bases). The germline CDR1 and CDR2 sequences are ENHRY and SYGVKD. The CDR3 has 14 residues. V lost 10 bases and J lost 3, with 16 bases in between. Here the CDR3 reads CATFGDRRGNTIYF. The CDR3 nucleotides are TGTGCCACCTTTGGGGACCGCCGTGGAAACACCATATATTTT.

CDR3 amino acids: CASSLQPGQMGGQYF. The CDR3 DNA reads TGTGCCAGCAGCTTACAGCCGGGACAGATGGGCGGGCAGTACTTC. The chain has TRBV7-3 and TRBJ2-7; 7 nucleotides align to TRBD1. The trim removed 2 bases at V and 9 bases at J, leaving 13 bases unmatched. The CDR3 consists of 15 residues. The germline CDR1 and CDR2 sequences are SGHTA and FQGTGA.

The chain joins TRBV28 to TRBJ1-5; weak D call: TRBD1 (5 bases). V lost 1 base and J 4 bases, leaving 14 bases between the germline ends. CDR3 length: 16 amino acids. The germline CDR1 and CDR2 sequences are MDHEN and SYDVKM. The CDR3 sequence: CASSLFRGTGNQPQHF. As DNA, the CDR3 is TGTGCCAGCAGTTTATTTAGGGGTACGGGAAATCAGCCCCAGCATTTT.

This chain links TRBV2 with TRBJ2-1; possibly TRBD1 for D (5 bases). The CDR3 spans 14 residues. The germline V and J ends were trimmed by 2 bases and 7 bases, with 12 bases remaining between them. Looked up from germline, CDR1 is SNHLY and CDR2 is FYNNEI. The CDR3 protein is CASSERAGKNEQFF. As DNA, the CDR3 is TGTGCCAGCAGTGAACGCGCAGGGAAGAATGAGCAGTTCTTC.

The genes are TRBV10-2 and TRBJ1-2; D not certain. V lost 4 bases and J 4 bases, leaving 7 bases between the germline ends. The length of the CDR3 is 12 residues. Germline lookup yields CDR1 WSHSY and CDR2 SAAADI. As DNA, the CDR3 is TGCGCCAGCAGTGCGGGAGCCTATGGCTACACCTTC. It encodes CASSAGAYGYTF.

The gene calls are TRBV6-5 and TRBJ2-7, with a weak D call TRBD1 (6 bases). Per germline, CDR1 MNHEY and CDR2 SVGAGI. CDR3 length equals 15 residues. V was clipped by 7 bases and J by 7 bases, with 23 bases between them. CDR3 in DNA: TGTGCCAGCAATCCACCGGGACAACTACGAGGGGAGCAGTACTTC. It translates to CASNPPGQLRGEQYF.

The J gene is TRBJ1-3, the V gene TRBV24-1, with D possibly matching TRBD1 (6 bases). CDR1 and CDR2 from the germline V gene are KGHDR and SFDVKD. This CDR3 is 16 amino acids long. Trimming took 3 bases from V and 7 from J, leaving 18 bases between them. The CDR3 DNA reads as TGTGCCACCAGTGATAATCCCTGGGTGGGGGGCAACACCATATATTTT. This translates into CATSDNPWVGGNTIYF.

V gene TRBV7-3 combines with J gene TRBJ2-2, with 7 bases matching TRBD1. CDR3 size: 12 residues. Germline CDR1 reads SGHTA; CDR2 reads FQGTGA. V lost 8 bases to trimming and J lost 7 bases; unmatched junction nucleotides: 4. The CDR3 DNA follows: TGTGCCAGCCGACAGGGCAACGGGGAGCTGTTTTTT. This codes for CASRQGNGELFF. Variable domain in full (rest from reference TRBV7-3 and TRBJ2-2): GAGVSQTPSNKVTEKGKYVELRCDPISGHTALYWYRQSLGQGPEFLIYFQGTGAADDSGLPNDRFFAVRPEGSVSTLKIQRTERGDSAVYLCASRQGNGELFFGEGSRLTVL.

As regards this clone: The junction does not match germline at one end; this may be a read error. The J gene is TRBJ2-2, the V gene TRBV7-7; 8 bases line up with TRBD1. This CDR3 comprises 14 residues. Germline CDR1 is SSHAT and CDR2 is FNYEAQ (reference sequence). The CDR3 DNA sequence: TGTGCTAGCAGCAGACAGGGGTTCACCGGGGAGCTGTTTTTT. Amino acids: CASSRQGFTGELFF. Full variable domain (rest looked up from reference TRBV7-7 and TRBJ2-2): GAGVSQSPRYKVTKRGQDVTLRCDPISSHATLYWYQQALGQGPEFLTYFNYEAQPDKSGLPSDRFSAERPEGSISTLTIQRTEQRDSAMYRCASSRQGFTGELFFGEGSRLTVL.

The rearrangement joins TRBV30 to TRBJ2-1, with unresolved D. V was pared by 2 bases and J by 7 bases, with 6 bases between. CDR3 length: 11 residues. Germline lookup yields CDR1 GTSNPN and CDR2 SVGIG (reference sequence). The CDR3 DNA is TGTGCCTGGAGTCCTTCTAATGAGCAGTTCTTC. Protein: CAWSPSNEQFF.

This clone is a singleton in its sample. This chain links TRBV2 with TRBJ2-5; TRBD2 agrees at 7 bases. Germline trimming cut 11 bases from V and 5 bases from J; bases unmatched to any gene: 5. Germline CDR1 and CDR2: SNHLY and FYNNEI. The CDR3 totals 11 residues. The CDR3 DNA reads TGTGCCGGCGGGAGTCTGGAGACCCAGTACTTC. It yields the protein CAGGSLETQYF.

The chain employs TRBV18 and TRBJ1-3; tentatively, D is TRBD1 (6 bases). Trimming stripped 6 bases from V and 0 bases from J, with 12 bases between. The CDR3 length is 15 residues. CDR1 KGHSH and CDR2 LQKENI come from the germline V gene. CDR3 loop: CASSPGQLSGNTIYF. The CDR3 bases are TGTGCCAGCTCGCCCGGACAGCTCTCTGGAAACACCATATATTTT.